Below, one T cell receptor beta chain is given with its context. Other DNA sequences in this sample translate to the same CDR3. This specimen comes from a study of shared clonotypes between healthy human individuals. Produced via immunoSEQ multiplex PCR; TCRdb's table is partial and in-frame only. This table has about 1 million clones, 75% to 85% appearing once. Germline CDR1 and CDR2: MDHEN and SYDVKM. V lost 1 base to trimming and J lost 1 base; unmatched junction nucleotides: 5. The CDR3 spans 16 residues. The sequenced material came from memory CD4+ T cells from PBMCs. Described subset: CD45RA-negative fraction. This chain uses TRBV28 with TRBJ1-1; 8 bases fit TRBD1. The clonotype was recovered from a man younger than 35 in good health. Some clones in this sample may be carry-over from other donors' samples. The CDR3 coding sequence is TGTGCCAGCAGTTTATCCCAGGGGGCGGGGAACACTGAAGCTTTCTTT. Protein sequence: CASSLSQGAGNTEAFF.